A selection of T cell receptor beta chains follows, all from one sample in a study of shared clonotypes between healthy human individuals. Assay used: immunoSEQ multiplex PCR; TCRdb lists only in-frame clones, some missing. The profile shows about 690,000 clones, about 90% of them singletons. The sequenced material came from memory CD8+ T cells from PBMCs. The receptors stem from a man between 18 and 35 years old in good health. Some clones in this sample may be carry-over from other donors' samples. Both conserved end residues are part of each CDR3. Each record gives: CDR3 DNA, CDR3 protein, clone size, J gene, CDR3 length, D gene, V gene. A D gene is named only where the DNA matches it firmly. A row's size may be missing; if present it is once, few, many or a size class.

DNA: TGTGCCATCAGTTGGGGACTAGCGGGAGCCAATGAGCAGTTCTTC
CDR3: CAISWGLAGANEQFF
size: -
J: TRBJ2-1
length: 15
D: TRBD2
V: TRBV10-3

DNA: TGTGCCAGCAGCTTGGCCAGGGACAGGCAAGCTTTCTTT
CDR3: CASSLARDRQAFF
size: -
J: TRBJ1-1
length: 13
D: TRBD1
V: TRBV5-4

DNA: TGTGCCAGCAGCTTAAAGGACCGACTTTACAATGAGCAGTTCTTC
CDR3: CASSLKDRLYNEQFF
size: -
J: TRBJ2-1
length: 15
D: -
V: TRBV7-8

DNA: TGTGCCAGCAGCGGGACTAGCGGGAGGGGGCGCGGGGAGCTGTTTTTT
CDR3: CASSGTSGRGRGELFF
size: -
J: TRBJ2-2
length: 16
D: TRBD2
V: TRBV2

DNA: TGTGCCAGCAGCGTAGACCCAGGGTACAATGAGCAGTTCTTC
CDR3: CASSVDPGYNEQFF
size: once
J: TRBJ2-1
length: 14
D: -
V: TRBV9

DNA: TGTGCCAGCAGTCGCGGACTAGAGGGGCAGCCCCAGCATTTT
CDR3: CASSRGLEGQPQHF
size: -
J: TRBJ1-5
length: 14
D: -
V: TRBV6-5

DNA: TGTGCCAGCAGCCAAGATCCAGCGGGAGTACCCGAGCAGTACTTC
CDR3: CASSQDPAGVPEQYF
size: few
J: TRBJ2-7
length: 15
D: TRBD2
V: TRBV4-2

DNA: TGTGCCAGCAGCGTTAGGGGTAACGCGAACACTGAAGCTTTCTTT
CDR3: CASSVRGNANTEAFF
size: -
J: TRBJ1-1
length: 15
D: -
V: TRBV9

DNA: TGTGCCAGTAAAGGGCGGGAGCGTTCCACAGATACGCAGTATTTT
CDR3: CASKGRERSTDTQYF
size: -
J: TRBJ2-3
length: 15
D: TRBD2
V: TRBV19

DNA: TGTGCCAGTAGTATTCTGAAGAGACCCGATGAAAAACTGTTTTTT
CDR3: CASSILKRPDEKLFF
size: -
J: TRBJ1-4
length: 15
D: -
V: TRBV19

DNA: TGTGCCAGCAGCGATGGGTTATGGGCCTACGAGCAGTACTTC
CDR3: CASSDGLWAYEQYF
size: once
J: TRBJ2-7
length: 14
D: -
V: TRBV6-1

DNA: TGTGCCAGCAGCTCGACACTAGGACTAGCGGGGAACAATGAGCAGTTCTTC
CDR3: CASSSTLGLAGNNEQFF
size: -
J: TRBJ2-1
length: 17
D: TRBD2
V: TRBV7-9

DNA: TGTGCCAGCAGCTTAGCGGGACTAGCGGGATACAATGAGCAGTTCTTC
CDR3: CASSLAGLAGYNEQFF
size: once
J: TRBJ2-1
length: 16
D: TRBD2
V: TRBV7-9

DNA: TGTGCCAGTAGTATGTTCTCCTATGCGGCCGAGCAGTACTTC
CDR3: CASSMFSYAAEQYF
size: -
J: TRBJ2-7
length: 14
D: -
V: TRBV19

DNA: TGTGCCAGCAGCCCAAGGACAGGAGATCAGCCCCAGCATTTT
CDR3: CASSPRTGDQPQHF
size: -
J: TRBJ1-5
length: 14
D: TRBD1
V: TRBV7-2

DNA: TGTGCCAGCAGCTTATGGGACCGCCCCTACGAGCAGTACTTC
CDR3: CASSLWDRPYEQYF
size: -
J: TRBJ2-7
length: 14
D: -
V: TRBV5-5

DNA: TGTGCCAGCAGCTTGGCCGTCGAGACAGGTACCCTTGGGGCTTTCTTT
CDR3: CASSLAVETGTLGAFF
size: -
J: TRBJ1-1
length: 16
D: -
V: TRBV5-6

DNA: TGTGCCAGCAGTTTGACGGACGGAGTAGAGAAGTACTTC
CDR3: CASSLTDGVEKYF
size: -
J: TRBJ2-7
length: 13
D: -
V: TRBV27

DNA: TGTGCCAGCGGACCCGGGTCCTACGAGCAGTACTTC
CDR3: CASGPGSYEQYF
size: -
J: TRBJ2-7
length: 12
D: -
V: TRBV2

DNA: TGCGCCAGCAGCCAAGCTCTAGCGGGAGTAGCCAAAAACATTCAGTACTTC
CDR3: CASSQALAGVAKNIQYF
size: -
J: TRBJ2-4
length: 17
D: TRBD2
V: TRBV4-3

DNA: TGTGCCAGCAGGATCAGGGGGCCGGTCTACGAGCAGTACTTC
CDR3: CASRIRGPVYEQYF
size: -
J: TRBJ2-7
length: 14
D: TRBD1
V: TRBV27

DNA: TGTGCCAGCAGCTTAGGGGCTAGCGGGGGCCGCGACAAAAACATTCAGTACTTC
CDR3: CASSLGASGGRDKNIQYF
size: -
J: TRBJ2-4
length: 18
D: TRBD2
V: TRBV7-9

DNA: TGTGCCAGTAGTACAGATCTTACTTCGTGGGATACGCAGTATTTT
CDR3: CASSTDLTSWDTQYF
size: -
J: TRBJ2-3
length: 15
D: -
V: TRBV19

DNA: TGCGCCAGCAGAGGAGCGGGAGCGGAGGACACCGGGGAGCTGTTTTTT
CDR3: CASRGAGAEDTGELFF
size: -
J: TRBJ2-2
length: 16
D: TRBD2
V: TRBV10-1

DNA: TGTGCCAGCACACAAACAGAGGGCCGGGGCGAGCAGTACTTC
CDR3: CASTQTEGRGEQYF
size: -
J: TRBJ2-7
length: 14
D: -
V: TRBV28

DNA: TGTGCCAGCCTTAGCACAGGCGAGGGCACAGATACGCAGTATTTT
CDR3: CASLSTGEGTDTQYF
size: -
J: TRBJ2-3
length: 15
D: -
V: TRBV19

DNA: TGTGCCAGCAGCTCCGCCTCCACTGGGGCCAACGTCCTGACTTTC
CDR3: CASSSASTGANVLTF
size: -
J: TRBJ2-6
length: 15
D: -
V: TRBV7-9

DNA: TGTGCCAGCAGTCACCGCCAACTAGCGGGAGTTAACGAGCAGTACTTC
CDR3: CASSHRQLAGVNEQYF
size: -
J: TRBJ2-7
length: 16
D: TRBD2
V: TRBV27

DNA: TGTGCCAGCAGCATCGGGACTCAATACCTCTACGAGCAGTACTTC
CDR3: CASSIGTQYLYEQYF
size: -
J: TRBJ2-7
length: 15
D: -
V: TRBV13

DNA: TGTGCCAGCAGCTTAGCGCCTGAAGAGCAGTACTTC
CDR3: CASSLAPEEQYF
size: -
J: TRBJ2-7
length: 12
D: -
V: TRBV7-2

DNA: TGTGCCAGCAGCTTGGAGGCGGGGATCGGATACGAGCAGTACTTC
CDR3: CASSLEAGIGYEQYF
size: -
J: TRBJ2-7
length: 15
D: -
V: TRBV5-8

DNA: TGTGCCAGCAGCTTGATCCCTGGCAGGGGCGTCGGCACAGATACGCAGTATTTT
CDR3: CASSLIPGRGVGTDTQYF
size: -
J: TRBJ2-3
length: 18
D: -
V: TRBV5-5

DNA: TGTGCCAGCAGCCTTAGCAATCAGCCCCAGCATTTT
CDR3: CASSLSNQPQHF
size: few
J: TRBJ1-5
length: 12
D: -
V: TRBV7-9

DNA: TGTGCCAGCAGCTTGTGGCGGAACGGCGCAGATACGCAGTATTTT
CDR3: CASSLWRNGADTQYF
size: once
J: TRBJ2-3
length: 15
D: -
V: TRBV5-6

DNA: TGTGCCAGCTCAGCATCCGGGACAGGGTATTATGAGCAGTTCTTC
CDR3: CASSASGTGYYEQFF
size: once
J: TRBJ2-1
length: 15
D: TRBD1
V: TRBV18

DNA: TGTGCCAGCAGTTCGACTAGCTCCTACGAGCAGTACTTC
CDR3: CASSSTSSYEQYF
size: -
J: TRBJ2-7
length: 13
D: -
V: TRBV27

DNA: TGTGCCAGCAGTGAGTGGGGGTACCAAGAGACCCAGTACTTC
CDR3: CASSEWGYQETQYF
size: -
J: TRBJ2-5
length: 14
D: -
V: TRBV6-1

DNA: TGTGCCAGCAGCTTCCGGGGACACGAAATCCACGAGCAGTACTTC
CDR3: CASSFRGHEIHEQYF
size: -
J: TRBJ2-7
length: 15
D: -
V: TRBV5-8

DNA: TGTGCCAGCAGTCTGCTAGCGGGAGATACGCAGTATTTT
CDR3: CASSLLAGDTQYF
size: -
J: TRBJ2-3
length: 13
D: TRBD2
V: TRBV6-4

DNA: TGTGCCAGCAGCGTAGCGGGACTAGCGGGACCGAACGAGCAGTACTTC
CDR3: CASSVAGLAGPNEQYF
size: -
J: TRBJ2-7
length: 16
D: TRBD2
V: TRBV9

DNA: TGTGCCAGCAGCCTGAGGACTAGCGCAACCTACGAGCAGTACTTC
CDR3: CASSLRTSATYEQYF
size: -
J: TRBJ2-7
length: 15
D: TRBD2
V: TRBV11-2

DNA: TGTGCCAGCAGCTTTCGGGTCGAAGGGACTCCCATATATTTT
CDR3: CASSFRVEGTPIYF
size: -
J: TRBJ1-3
length: 14
D: -
V: TRBV11-2

DNA: TGCGCCAGCAGCAGGGAACGGGTGGACGGAAACTACGAGCAGTACTTC
CDR3: CASSRERVDGNYEQYF
size: once
J: TRBJ2-7
length: 16
D: -
V: TRBV5-1

DNA: TGTGCCAGCAGCCAAGAAGGTCTAGCAGACCGCTGGGAGCAGTACTTC
CDR3: CASSQEGLADRWEQYF
size: once
J: TRBJ2-7
length: 16
D: -
V: TRBV4-2

DNA: TGCGCCAGCAGCCAGGGGTTGGGCATTCAGTACTTC
CDR3: CASSQGLGIQYF
size: -
J: TRBJ2-4
length: 12
D: -
V: TRBV4-1

DNA: TGTGCCAGCAGTTTATCCGGGGGGCTCACCACTGAAGCTTTCTTT
CDR3: CASSLSGGLTTEAFF
size: -
J: TRBJ1-1
length: 15
D: -
V: TRBV27

DNA: TGTGCCAGCAGCTTAGCCCCGGGCTTGAGAGCGGGAGGAACCTACAATGAGCAGTTCTTC
CDR3: CASSLAPGLRAGGTYNEQFF
size: -
J: TRBJ2-1
length: 20
D: TRBD2
V: TRBV7-6

DNA: TGTGCCAGCTCACCGGGACCTGACACCGATGAGCAGTTCTTC
CDR3: CASSPGPDTDEQFF
size: -
J: TRBJ2-1
length: 14
D: -
V: TRBV18

DNA: TGCGCCAGCAGCCCAGGCGGTGGGGGCAGGGAGGGACTCTATGGCTACACCTTC
CDR3: CASSPGGGGREGLYGYTF
size: -
J: TRBJ1-2
length: 18
D: -
V: TRBV5-1

DNA: TGTGCCAGCAGCTTCGGGACTAGCGGAAGCCAAGAGACCCAGTACTTC
CDR3: CASSFGTSGSQETQYF
size: -
J: TRBJ2-5
length: 16
D: TRBD2
V: TRBV7-9

DNA: TGCAGCGTCGTGAAACCTTGGACAGGGGGATATGGCTACACCTTC
CDR3: CSVVKPWTGGYGYTF
size: -
J: TRBJ1-2
length: 15
D: TRBD1
V: TRBV29-1

DNA: TGTGCCAGCAGTTTTGCCCGGGCACCGAGTAGATACGAGCAGTACTTC
CDR3: CASSFARAPSRYEQYF
size: -
J: TRBJ2-7
length: 16
D: -
V: TRBV27

DNA: TGCAGCGCCATTTCCGGGTACAATGAGCAGTTCTTC
CDR3: CSAISGYNEQFF
size: -
J: TRBJ2-1
length: 12
D: -
V: TRBV29-1

DNA: TGTGCCAGCAGCTTGCTTGGCTACGAGCAGTACTTC
CDR3: CASSLLGYEQYF
size: -
J: TRBJ2-7
length: 12
D: -
V: TRBV5-4